A selection of T cell receptor beta chains follows, all from one sample in a study of fetal regulatory T cell absence and autoimmunity. Assay used: immunoSEQ multiplex PCR; TCRdb lists only in-frame clones, some missing. Seen here are 95,000 or so clones, roughly 78% observed once, and the top ten hold roughly 2%. The material sequenced was pancreas tissue. The receptors here all came from a male donor with IPEX syndrome. Each CDR3 is given with its conserved first and last residue. The D gene is left open where the match is weak. A clone size is listed for some rows: how often the clone was seen (once, few, many), or a class if it is expanded.

V: TRBV19
J: TRBJ1-1
D: TRBD1
size: NA
length: 15
DNA: TGTGCCAGTAGTCCCAGGGGGCAGTTGAACACTGAAGCTTTCTTT
CDR3: CASSPRGQLNTEAFF

V: TRBV10-3
J: TRBJ1-2
D: NA
size: once
length: 14
DNA: TGTGCCATCAGTGACAGGGTCGAGAACTATGGCTACACCTTC
CDR3: CAISDRVENYGYTF

V: TRBV5-1
J: TRBJ1-5
D: NA
size: NA
length: 15
DNA: TGCGCCAGCAGCTTGGGGGGGGCGAGCAATCAGCCCCAGCATTTT
CDR3: CASSLGGASNQPQHF

V: TRBV10-3
J: TRBJ2-3
D: NA
size: NA
length: 16
DNA: TGTGCCATCAGTGCCCTGGGGGCTAGCGGCACAGATACGCAGTATTTT
CDR3: CAISALGASGTDTQYF

V: TRBV6-5
J: TRBJ1-2
D: NA
size: NA
length: 14
DNA: TGTGCCAGCAGTCCCGGGACGGAACGTTATGGCTACACCTTC
CDR3: CASSPGTERYGYTF

V: TRBV7-2
J: TRBJ2-4
D: TRBD2
size: NA
length: 15
DNA: TGTGCCAGCAGCTCCTGGGGGACTAGCGGGGTAATTCAGTACTTC
CDR3: CASSSWGTSGVIQYF

V: TRBV29-1
J: TRBJ2-1
D: NA
size: NA
length: 14
DNA: TGCAGCGTTCCACAACTAGGCCTCTACAATGAGCAGTTCTTC
CDR3: CSVPQLGLYNEQFF

V: TRBV10-1
J: TRBJ2-3
D: TRBD2
size: few
length: 15
DNA: TGCGCCAGCAGTGAGACTAGCGGGGGCACAGATACGCAGTATTTT
CDR3: CASSETSGGTDTQYF

V: TRBV29-1
J: TRBJ1-2
D: NA
size: NA
length: 14
DNA: TGCAGCGTTGAAGATAGGTCCTCTAACTATGGCTACACCTTC
CDR3: CSVEDRSSNYGYTF

V: TRBV5-1
J: TRBJ2-1
D: NA
size: NA
length: 16
DNA: TGCGCCAGCAGCTGGGACCATCCAAAGCTGTCACCCGAGCAGTTCTTC
CDR3: CASSWDHPKLSPEQFF

V: TRBV6-5
J: TRBJ1-2
D: NA
size: NA
length: 14
DNA: TGTGCCAGCAGTTACTCGGCGGAGAACTATGGCTACACCTTC
CDR3: CASSYSAENYGYTF

V: TRBV4-1
J: TRBJ2-1
D: TRBD2
size: NA
length: 17
DNA: TGCGCCAGCAGCCAAGCCTCCGGTCTAGCGGGAGGAAATGAGCAGTTCTTC
CDR3: CASSQASGLAGGNEQFF

V: TRBV30
J: TRBJ2-5
D: NA
size: NA
length: 11
DNA: TGTGCCTGGAGTGTAGGGGAGACCCAGTACTTC
CDR3: CAWSVGETQYF

V: TRBV15
J: TRBJ2-2
D: TRBD2
size: NA
length: 17
DNA: TGTGCCACCAGCAGAGATCTAGGCTCGGGGGGCACCGGGGAGCTGTTTTTT
CDR3: CATSRDLGSGGTGELFF

V: TRBV25-1
J: TRBJ2-1
D: NA
size: once
length: 16
DNA: TGTGCCAGCAGTGAACCCCTCTACAGCGCCTACAATGAGCAGTTCTTC
CDR3: CASSEPLYSAYNEQFF

V: TRBV6-1
J: TRBJ2-7
D: NA
size: once
length: 15
DNA: TGTGCCAGCAGTGAACAGGACTCCTTCTCCTACGAGCAGTACTTC
CDR3: CASSEQDSFSYEQYF

V: TRBV11-2
J: TRBJ2-7
D: TRBD2
size: NA
length: 18
DNA: TGTGCCAGCAGCCGACTCAAAAAAGAGCGGGAGGGCCCCGGGGAGCAGTACTTC
CDR3: CASSRLKKEREGPGEQYF

V: TRBV5-1
J: TRBJ1-1
D: TRBD1
size: NA
length: 15
DNA: TGCGCCAGCAGCTTGTTTCCAACAGGGGGCACTGAAGCTTTCTTT
CDR3: CASSLFPTGGTEAFF

V: TRBV5-4
J: TRBJ1-1
D: NA
size: NA
length: 14
DNA: TGTGCCAGCAGCTTGGCGGGACGGAACACTGAAGCTTTCTTT
CDR3: CASSLAGRNTEAFF

V: TRBV27
J: TRBJ2-4
D: TRBD1
size: once
length: 16
DNA: TGTGCCAGCAGTCGTAGGGGGCAAACAGCCAAAAACATTCAGTACTTC
CDR3: CASSRRGQTAKNIQYF

V: TRBV27
J: TRBJ2-7
D: TRBD1
size: NA
length: 15
DNA: TGTGCCAGCATCGGAGTGGGACAGCGTTCCTACGAGCAGTACTTC
CDR3: CASIGVGQRSYEQYF

V: TRBV11-2
J: TRBJ1-2
D: NA
size: NA
length: 15
DNA: TGTGCCAGCAGCTTAGACCGACCCGTCCCCTATGGCTACACCTTC
CDR3: CASSLDRPVPYGYTF

V: TRBV7-2
J: TRBJ2-4
D: TRBD1
size: NA
length: 14
DNA: TGTGCCAGCAGCTTAGCGACAGGGAAAAACATTCAGTACTTC
CDR3: CASSLATGKNIQYF

V: TRBV25-1
J: TRBJ2-3
D: TRBD2
size: NA
length: 15
DNA: TGTGCCAGCAGTCCAGGGTGGGGGGGAACAGATACGCAGTATTTT
CDR3: CASSPGWGGTDTQYF

V: TRBV13
J: TRBJ2-1
D: NA
size: once
length: 15
DNA: TGTGCCAGCAGCCCCCGGGACGCCCCTTACAATGAGCAGTTCTTC
CDR3: CASSPRDAPYNEQFF

V: TRBV20-1
J: TRBJ2-3
D: NA
size: NA
length: 8
DNA: TGCAGGGCGGGTACGCAGTATTTT
CDR3: CRAGTQYF

V: TRBV7-4
J: TRBJ2-7
D: TRBD2
size: NA
length: 15
DNA: TGTGCCAGCAGCTTAGCGGGGGGGACTTACTACGAGCAGTACTTC
CDR3: CASSLAGGTYYEQYF

V: TRBV27
J: TRBJ2-1
D: TRBD2
size: NA
length: 15
DNA: TGTGCCAGCAGCCCCGGGACTAGCGGGCACAATGAGCAGTTCTTC
CDR3: CASSPGTSGHNEQFF

V: TRBV6-4
J: TRBJ1-2
D: TRBD1
size: NA
length: 13
DNA: TGTGCCAGCAGACCGGGACAGAACTATGGCTACACCTTC
CDR3: CASRPGQNYGYTF

V: TRBV6-5
J: TRBJ2-2
D: TRBD2
size: NA
length: 15
DNA: TGTGCCAGCAGTTACGGAGCGGGAGTTCCCGGGGAGCTGTTTTTT
CDR3: CASSYGAGVPGELFF

V: TRBV9
J: TRBJ2-7
D: TRBD2
size: once
length: 15
DNA: TGTGCCAGCAGCGGAGCTAGCGGGAGGTTTTACGAGCAGTACTTC
CDR3: CASSGASGRFYEQYF

V: TRBV5-1
J: TRBJ1-1
D: NA
size: NA
length: 13
DNA: TGCGCCAGCAGAGAGGAGGCGAACACTGAAGCTTTCTTT
CDR3: CASREEANTEAFF

V: TRBV6-5
J: TRBJ1-2
D: NA
size: NA
length: 15
DNA: TGTGCCAGCAGTTACAACCCGACGGGTTCGGCTGGCTACACCTTC
CDR3: CASSYNPTGSAGYTF

V: TRBV2
J: TRBJ1-2
D: TRBD1
size: NA
length: 16
DNA: TGTGCCAGCACCGAAGCTCTGGGACAGGGTCGTGGTGGCTACACCTTC
CDR3: CASTEALGQGRGGYTF

V: TRBV5-1
J: TRBJ2-3
D: TRBD1
size: NA
length: 14
DNA: TGCGCCAGCAGCCCCGGACAGGGGCCAGATACGCAGTATTTT
CDR3: CASSPGQGPDTQYF

V: TRBV2
J: TRBJ2-1
D: NA
size: few
length: 12
DNA: TGTGCCAGTCGGTCTACCTACAATGAGCAGTTCTTC
CDR3: CASRSTYNEQFF

V: TRBV9
J: TRBJ2-3
D: TRBD1
size: NA
length: 15
DNA: TGTGCCAGCAGCGTAGCAGGGGGCAGCACAGATACGCAGTATTTT
CDR3: CASSVAGGSTDTQYF